These T cell receptor beta chains were read from a single sample in a study of blood T cells in healthy people across ages. In TCRdb, the 5' RACE reads were re-called with MiXCR into one record per CDR3 protein. The sample carries about 730,000 distinct CDR3 sequences, roughly 44% recorded once. Sequencing was carried out using blood. The receptors originated from a woman aged 60-75 years in good health. The CDR3 runs from the conserved cysteine through the conserved F or W.

v_call cdr3_aa
TRBV20-1 CSDNPGQGSYNEQFF
TRBV2 CASAIAGGRQSEQFF
TRBV4-2 CASSHPVAGLQETQYF
TRBV11-2 CASSFRTGNTQETQYF
TRBV20-1 CSSSPGFEQFF
TRBV11-1 CASSLSGLVNEKLFF
TRBV11-2 CASSFNRGRGETQYF
TRBV20-1 CSAPASFGEQFF
TRBV7-3 CASSPIGTTEAFF
TRBV20-1 CSAREEAGSYNEQYF
TRBV12-3/TRBV12-4 CASSLPTSGRGNEQFF
TRBV29-1 CSVTTGTGIGYGYTF
TRBV6-2/TRBV6-3 CASSGTWVNEKLFF
TRBV4-3 CASSQEGISGYTF
TRBV6-2/TRBV6-3 CASSSPALNTEAFF
TRBV12-3/TRBV12-4 CASTKPEDTEAFF
TRBV20-1 CSARDPGLASGADTQYF
TRBV5-6 CASSLGGTSMYF
TRBV29-1 CSVKQLNTEAFF
TRBV5-6 CASSFSRGQGIFVSSEQYF
TRBV6-2/TRBV6-3 CAAGTTNYNEQFF
TRBV4-3 CASSQLAGGPLDYNEQFF
TRBV3-1 CASSQPSGAMGENIQYF
TRBV20-1 CSARNYLSAGGSTTNEKLFF
TRBV4-2 CASSQGDGEAYGYTF
TRBV12-3/TRBV12-4 CASSFHDRGSEQFF
TRBV4-3 CASSSREGAVNEQFF
TRBV20-1 CSARAPLARDTQYF
TRBV5-6 CASSNGQGNYGYTF
TRBV6-5 CASSYLGDNEQFF
TRBV5-5 CASSSAALGVNTQYF
TRBV29-1 CSALRRNEQFF
TRBV12-3/TRBV12-4 CASSYYVSEIANSPLHF
TRBV20-1 CSARSQAASYEQYF
TRBV7-2 CASSLATGSGQETQYF
TRBV12-3/TRBV12-4 CASSPLTGTGNQPQHF
TRBV7-3 CAGSLDIDNEQFF
TRBV7-2 CASSPTDLHYEQYF
TRBV20-1 CSAALGGESGYTF
TRBV7-9 CASSLGGEAPGSTYEQYF
TRBV12-3/TRBV12-4 CASRPGTGKNIQYF
TRBV4-3 CASSPNTGRAGELFF
TRBV3-1 CASSQGTAPYGYTF
TRBV7-3 CASSLIPGVAGSDTQYF
TRBV6-6 CACSWGGQQETQYF